A single sample is the source of the 7 T cell receptor beta chains below, sequenced in a study of blood T cell repertoires in COVID-19. Assay used: immunoSEQ multiplex PCR; TCRdb lists only in-frame clones, some missing. The sample carries some 93,000 clones, roughly 90% recorded once. The specimen was peripheral blood. The origin of the receptors is a man aged 60 to 75 with acute or convalescent COVID-19.

The rearrangement joins TRBV4-2 to TRBJ2-3, with 7 bases lining up with TRBD2. Germline trimming cut 6 bases from V and 5 bases from J; bases unmatched to any gene: 11. This CDR3 has 15 amino acids. From germline, CDR1 is LGHNA and CDR2 YNFKEQ. Written as DNA, the CDR3 is TGTGCCAGCAGTAAGAGCGGTACGGGGGGAGATACGCAGTATTTT. It encodes CASSKSGTGGDTQYF.

The DNA for the CDR3 is TGTGCCTGGAGTGTACTCCGGGGGGTGGGTGGCTACACCTTC. Its translation is CAWSVLRGVGGYTF. This chain uses TRBV30 with TRBJ1-2, with D perhaps TRBD1 (5 bases). The germline V gene encodes CDR1 GTSNPN and CDR2 SVGIG (reference sequence). The CDR3 is 14 residues long. The V end was cut by 0 bases, the J end by 7 bases, with 15 bases between. Together with reference TRBV30 and TRBJ1-2, the CDR3 gives the full variable domain: SQTIHQWPATLVQPVGSPLSLECTVEGTSNPNLYWYRQAAGRGLQLLFYSVGIGQISSEVPQNLSASRPQDRQFILSSKKLLLSDSGFYLCAWSVLRGVGGYTFGSGTRLTVV.

The rearrangement links TRBV7-2 to TRBJ2-5; 8 bases are shared with TRBD1. The V and J ends lost 7 bases and 5 bases, in that order; junction bases with no gene match: 6. Germline CDR1 is SGHTA and CDR2 is FQGNSA. The CDR3 length is 13 residues. The DNA for the CDR3 is TGTGCCAGCACCGCGACAGGGGTGGAGACCCAGTACTTC. It translates to CASTATGVETQYF.

This chain joins TRBV19 and TRBJ2-7; D gene unclear. The CDR3 is 14 amino acids. V was shortened by 2 bases and J by 0 bases, with 8 bases between the two germline ends. CDR1 and CDR2 (germline): LNHDA, SQIVND (reference sequence). As DNA, the CDR3 is TGTGCCAGTAGTATACTTCCAGGCTCCTACGAGCAGTACTTC. Protein product: CASSILPGSYEQYF.

The chain recombines TRBV3-1 (or the pseudogene TRBV3-2) with TRBJ2-5; 10 bases match TRBD2. Per the germline V gene, CDR1 is LGHDT and CDR2 is YNNKEL (reference sequence). J gave up 5 bases and V 2 bases, and 8 bases lay outside the gene matches. The CDR3 runs to 16 residues. CDR3 nucleotide sequence: TGTGCCAGCAGCCAAATCCTAGCGGGAGTTAGGGAGACCCAGTACTTC. Translated: CASSQILAGVRETQYF.

The V call is TRBV10-3, the J call TRBJ2-2; unclear D gene. From germline, CDR1 is ENHRY and CDR2 SYGVKD. The CDR3 runs to 13 residues. Trimming shortened V by 6 bases and J by 2 bases, and 7 bases separated the two germline ends. The CDR3 loop reads CAIRIINTGELFF. The CDR3, as DNA: TGTGCCATCAGAATAATTAACACCGGGGAGCTGTTTTTT.

Notes on this clone: The sample contains more than one DNA sequence encoding this CDR3. The chain couples TRBV30 to TRBJ1-5; D is unresolved. CDR3 length: 12 amino acids. In germline, CDR1 is GTSNPN, CDR2 SVGIG (reference sequence). V was cut by 0 bases and J by 5 bases, with 5 bases left in between. This CDR3 is CAWSVLHQPQHF. CDR3 DNA sequence: TGTGCCTGGAGTGTACTTCATCAGCCCCAGCATTTT.